A single sample is the source of the 2 T cell receptor beta chains below, sequenced in a study of monozygotic twins with inflammatory bowel disease. With the 5' RACE reads reprocessed, TCRdb shows one record per CDR3 protein and no DNA. The sample table sets out approximately 400,000 distinct CDR3 sequences. Sequenced sample: blood. Receptor source: a human donor with ulcerative colitis or Crohn's disease, or a healthy co-twin of an affected twin (not recorded which).

V usage is TRBV4-3 and J usage is TRBJ2-2; the D call from TCRdb, TRBD2, cannot be confirmed without DNA. Germline V gene lookup returns CDR1 LGHNA and CDR2 YSLEER. The CDR3 runs 16 residues. The chain's CDR3 is CASSQELAGGTGELFF.

CDR3 sequence reads: CASSLFTGGRDEQFF. The chain links TRBV5-1 to TRBJ2-1; with no DNA, the TCRdb D assignment of TRBD2 cannot be verified. Germline V lookup: CDR1 SGHRS, CDR2 YFSETQ. This CDR3 contains 15 residues.